Below, one TCR beta chain is given with its context. Its antigen remains unidentified. One entry per CDR3 protein, called by TCRdb with MiXCR from the reads. Of some 3,400 distinct CDR3 sequences detected, about a sixth appear once; the ten largest clones hold roughly 21%. The sample comes from a study of liver allograft versus peripheral blood T cells. On the study more broadly: The authors compared T cell receptor repertoires in transplanted livers with those in the peripheral blood of recipients. Whole-study results and caveats: Peripheral blood repertoires reportedly differed from the T cell receptor repertoires found inside liver allografts.

Germline CDR1 is LGHDT and CDR2 is YNNKEL (reference sequence). This CDR3 region has 13 residues. V lost 6 bases and J 3 bases, leaving 11 bases between the germline ends. This clonotype was sampled from a human patient who had a liver transplant. The graft donor may account for some of the T cells. The rearrangement joins TRBV3-1 to TRBJ1-1; D possibly corresponds to TRBD1 (5 bases). The CDR3 sequence is CASRHLGDTEAFF. The CDR3 nucleotides read TGTGCCAGCAGACATTTGGGGGACACTGAAGCTTTCTTT.